This T cell receptor beta chain was documented in a study of blood T cell repertoires in COVID-19. V dropped 1 base and J dropped 2 bases, with 8 bases sitting between them. This CDR3 is 14 amino acids long. In germline, CDR1 is MNHNS, CDR2 SASEGT. Sequencing used immunoSEQ multiplex PCR; TCRdb keeps in-frame clones, though not all of them. The sample shows some 200,000 clones, 80% to 90% of them seen only once. The sample holds one count of this clone. This sequence originates from a woman aged 45-59 years who had been exposed to COVID-19. Sequencing was performed on PBMCs or T cells enriched from blood (not recorded which). The genes are TRBV6-1 and TRBJ1-2; D unresolved. The CDR3 region is CASSEVRENYGYTF. The DNA of the CDR3 is TGTGCCAGCAGTGAAGTGCGGGAAAACTATGGCTACACCTTC.